Each of the 27 T cell receptor beta chains below was sequenced from the same sample in a study of cytomegalovirus exposure and HLA in healthy donors. 13 Jbeta primers and 60 Vbeta primers were used for the PCR. Profiled with immunoSEQ multiplex PCR; TCRdb holds only in-frame clones, not every one. The sample has hundreds of thousands of clones, roughly 80% seen once. The specimen sequenced was PBMCs. These receptors were taken from a man aged 35-49 years in good health and CMV-seropositive.

A single count supports this clone. The chain carries TRBV5-1 and TRBJ2-1, with 13 bases aligning to TRBD2. The ends lost 4 bases at V and 1 base at J; junction bases unmatched: 8. The CDR3 spans 18 residues. CDR1 and CDR2 (germline): SGHRS, YFSETQ. The CDR3 sequence: CASSTSGTSGKSYNEQFF. The CDR3 bases are TGCGCCAGCAGCACCTCCGGGACTAGCGGGAAGTCCTACAATGAGCAGTTCTTC. The full variable domain, in which reference TRBV5-1 and TRBJ2-1 provide the parts outside the CDR3, is KAGVTQTPRYLIKTRGQQVTLSCSPISGHRSVSWYQQTPGQGLQFLFEYFSETQRNKGNFPGRFSGRQFSNSRSEMNVSTLELGDSALYLCASSTSGTSGKSYNEQFFGPGTRLTVL.

The V gene is TRBV21-1, the J gene TRBJ2-7; TRBD2, the D gene given by the table, was not confirmed from the DNA. TRBV21-1 corresponds to a pseudogene. The CDR3 runs to 16 residues. The DNA for the CDR3 is TGTGCCAGCAGCAAGCCTCCCGGGCCGCGGGTCTACGAGCAGTACGTC. It is translated as CASSKPPGPRVYEQYV.

The chain links TRBV29-1 to TRBJ2-5; TRBD2 matches at 10 bases. The V segment lost 4 bases and the J segment 5 bases; nucleotides outside the gene matches: 13. The CDR3 sequence is 16 residues long. Germline assignment: CDR1 SQVTM and CDR2 ANQGSEA. The CDR3 DNA follows: TGCAGCGTTGCCGGTGAGGCTAGCGGGAGACAGGAGACCCAGTACTTC. As protein: CSVAGEASGRQETQYF. The variable domain in full, with the rest retrieved from reference TRBV29-1 and TRBJ2-5, is SAVISQKPSRDICQRGTSLTIQCQVDSQVTMMFWYRQQPGQSLTLIATANQGSEATYESGFVIDKFPISRPNLTFSTLTVSNMSPEDSSIYLCSVAGEASGRQETQYFGPGTRLLVL.

The gene calls are TRBV29-1 and TRBJ2-3, with 7 bases lining up with TRBD2. The germline V gene encodes CDR1 SQVTM and CDR2 ANQGSEA. Trimming cost V 2 bases and J 10 bases; bases outside gene matches: 3. CDR3 length: 11 residues. This chain's CDR3 is CSVESSGAQYF. Written as DNA, the CDR3 is TGCAGCGTTGAATCAAGCGGGGCGCAGTATTTT.

This rearrangement joins TRBV6-6 to TRBJ2-5; weak D call: TRBD2 (6 bases). The CDR3 runs to 14 residues. Trimming shortened V by 6 bases and J by 5 bases, and 16 bases separated the two germline ends. Germline CDR1 is MNHNY and CDR2 is SVGAGI (reference sequence). CDR3 protein: CASSQSTSSETQYF. The CDR3 region has the DNA TGTGCCAGCAGCCAATCGACTAGTTCGGAGACCCAGTACTTC.

This rearrangement joins TRBV9 to TRBJ2-5, with 8 nucleotides matching TRBD2. This CDR3 is built from 15 residues. V trimming: 0 bases; J trimming: 7 bases; junction bases outside the gene matches: 8. Germline-derived CDR1 and CDR2 are SGDLS and YYNGEE. CDR3 protein: CASSVDGAGAVTQYF. DNA of the CDR3: TGTGCCAGCAGCGTAGATGGAGCGGGAGCGGTGACCCAGTACTTC.

The table lists this clone with a few counts. V is TRBV6-1 and J is TRBJ2-7; TRBD2 agrees at 7 bases. This CDR3 has 14 amino acids. V dropped 1 base and J dropped 1; count of bases not matched to a gene: 1. The germline V gene encodes CDR1 MNHNS and CDR2 SASEGT. CDR3 nucleotides: TGTGCCAGCAGTGAAGGGGAGGGTTCCTACGAGCAGTACGTC. It translates to CASSEGEGSYEQYV.

The chain employs TRBV27 and TRBJ2-6; 7 bases align to TRBD2. Germline V CDR1 and CDR2: MNHEY, SMNVEV (reference sequence). V lost 6 bases, J lost 1 base, and 3 bases stayed unmatched. The CDR3 covers 15 residues. The chain's CDR3 is CASRGGDSGANVLTF. The CDR3 DNA follows: TGTGCCAGCAGGGGGGGGGATTCTGGGGCCAACGTCCTGACTTTC.

This clone showed up just a few times. The chain carries TRBV18 and TRBJ1-5; D not resolved. Trimming stripped 2 bases from V and 11 bases from J, with 13 bases between. The CDR3 is 13 residues long. CDR1 and CDR2 from the germline V gene are KGHSH and LQKENI. In nucleotides, the CDR3 is TGTGCCAGCTCACCAGGCGGAGGTCTTTCCCAGCATTTT. It yields the protein CASSPGGGLSQHF.

The rearrangement uses TRBV5-1 and TRBJ2-7; maybe TRBD1 (6 bases). This CDR3 comprises 14 residues. Trimming pared 0 bases from V and 2 bases from J, leaving 9 bases between. Per germline, CDR1 SGHRS and CDR2 YFSETQ. CDR3 region: CASSLEDRTYEQYF. CDR3 nucleotide sequence: TGCGCCAGCAGCTTGGAGGACAGAACCTACGAGCAGTACTTC.

The J gene is TRBJ1-5, the V gene TRBV7-9; a possible D gene is TRBD1 (5 bases). This CDR3 contains 15 residues. CDR1 is SEHNR, CDR2 FQNEAQ, per germline (reference sequence). The ends were cut back, 1 base at V and 7 bases at J, with 14 bases in the middle. CDR3 DNA: TGTGCCAGCAGCTTAGTTGGCCAGGGTAAACAGCCCCAGCATTTT. It translates to CASSLVGQGKQPQHF.

V usage is TRBV29-1 and J usage is TRBJ2-2; tentative D call: TRBD2 (6 bases). Trimming took 5 bases from V and 8 from J, leaving 12 bases between them. Germline CDR1 is SQVTM and CDR2 is ANQGSEA. The CDR3 totals 12 residues. The chain's CDR3 is CSVRLEVGELFF. CDR3 sequence (DNA): TGCAGCGTTAGACTAGAGGTTGGGGAGCTGTTTTTT.

V and J are TRBV2 and TRBJ2-1; the D gene is possibly TRBD2 (6 bases). Germline CDR1 reads SNHLY; CDR2 reads FYNNEI. Between the trimmed V and J ends, which lost 4 bases and 8 bases, there was a span of 12 bases. The CDR3 loop spans 13 amino acids. For the CDR3, the DNA is TGTGCCAGCAGTGGCTCTGGGGGGTATGAGCAGTTCTTC. It encodes CASSGSGGYEQFF.

For the CDR3, the DNA is TGTGCCAGTAGTATAATCAGCGGGGGACCGGGGTACGAGCAGTACGTC. This codes for CASSIISGGPGYEQYV. The chain recombines TRBV19 with TRBJ2-7; TRBD2 matches 8 bases. This CDR3 region has 16 residues. CDR1 LNHDA and CDR2 SQIVND come from the germline V gene (reference sequence). With V trimmed by 2 bases and J by 4 bases, 10 bases remained unmatched.

The genes are TRBV19 and TRBJ1-2, with D possibly matching TRBD1 (6 bases). CDR1 and CDR2 (germline): LNHDA, SQIVND (reference sequence). V shed 4 bases and J shed 14 bases, with 29 bases lying between them. The CDR3 extends over 16 amino acids. DNA for the CDR3: TGTGCCAGTAGTAAGCGGGACACTGGACGATGGACGGCTAAAACCTTC. This gives the protein CASSKRDTGRWTAKTF.

The rearrangement links TRBV28 to TRBJ1-3, with D maybe TRBD1 (5 bases). The CDR3 loop spans 15 amino acids. CDR1 MDHEN and CDR2 SYDVKM come from the germline V gene. Trimming removed 6 bases from V and 0 bases from J, with 12 bases in between. The CDR3 is CASRRTGVSGNTIYF. Written as DNA, the CDR3 is TGTGCCAGCAGACGTACAGGCGTCTCTGGAAACACCATATATTTT.

The genes are TRBV5-8 and TRBJ1-2, with D possibly being TRBD1 (5 bases). CDR1 and CDR2 from the germline V gene are SGHTS and YDEGEE. The CDR3 is made up of 13 amino acids. V lost 4 bases and J lost 13, with 20 bases in between. The CDR3 spells CASSQKTGLLGTF. CDR3 DNA: TGTGCCAGCAGCCAAAAAACGGGACTCCTCGGCACCTTC. Using reference TRBV5-8 and TRBJ1-2 for the parts outside the CDR3, the full variable domain is EAGVTQSPTHLIKTRGQQATLRCSPISGHTSVYWYQQALGLGLQFLLWYDEGEERNRGNFPPRFSGRQFPNYSSELNVNALELEDSALYLCASSQKTGLLGTFGSGTRLTVV.

This clone was seen a few times. V and J are TRBV30 and TRBJ2-5; 10 bases are shared with TRBD1. Germline V CDR1 and CDR2: GTSNPN, SVGIG (reference sequence). The V and J ends lost 5 bases and 6 bases, in that order; junction bases with no gene match: 15. The CDR3 contains 16 residues. The CDR3 DNA reads TGTGCCTGGCGGATAAGGGACAGGGGAAGGGAGAAGACCCAGTACTTC. It specifies CAWRIRDRGREKTQYF. Combining the CDR3 with reference TRBV30 and TRBJ2-5 gives the whole variable domain SQTIHQWPATLVQPVGSPLSLECTVEGTSNPNLYWYRQAAGRGLQLLFYSVGIGQISSEVPQNLSASRPQDRQFILSSKKLLLSDSGFYLCAWRIRDRGREKTQYFGPGTRLLVL.

Points on this clone: In the same sample, other DNA sequences code for this CDR3. The chain recombines TRBV5-1 with TRBJ1-5; D uncertain. V was trimmed by 0 bases and J by 0 bases, leaving 7 bases between them. CDR3 length equals 15 residues. Germline assignment: CDR1 SGHRS and CDR2 YFSETQ. The CDR3 here is CASSLEGGSNQPQHF. The CDR3 nucleotides are TGCGCCAGCAGCTTGGAAGGCGGTAGCAATCAGCCCCAGCATTTT. Looking up the rest from reference TRBV5-1 and TRBJ1-5 gives the full variable domain: KAGVTQTPRYLIKTRGQQVTLSCSPISGHRSVSWYQQTPGQGLQFLFEYFSETQRNKGNFPGRFSGRQFSNSRSEMNVSTLELGDSALYLCASSLEGGSNQPQHFGDGTRLSIL.

CDR3 protein: CSVEGPRGYTF. CDR3 in DNA: TGCAGCGTTGAAGGTCCGAGGGGCTACACCTTC. The chain combines TRBV29-1 with TRBJ1-2; unclear D gene. The germline CDR1 and CDR2 sequences are SQVTM and ANQGSEA. With 1 base removed from V and 8 bases from J, the gap between germline ends came to 8 bases. CDR3 size: 11 residues.

This rearrangement joins TRBV30 to TRBJ2-1; 7 bases align to TRBD2. The CDR3 contains 13 residues. Per germline, CDR1 GTSNPN and CDR2 SVGIG (reference sequence). The CDR3 DNA sequence: TGTGCGGGGGGGTGGGTAGCCGACAATGAGCAGTTCTTC. As protein: CAGGWVADNEQFF.

The V and J genes are TRBV14 and TRBJ2-3; D uncertain. This CDR3 comprises 14 residues. The V end was cut by 0 bases, the J end by 4 bases, with 8 bases between. CDR1 is SGHDN and CDR2 is FVKESK in the germline V gene. This chain's CDR3 is CASSQELGADTQYF. For the CDR3, the DNA is TGTGCCAGCAGCCAAGAGCTAGGAGCAGATACGCAGTATTTT.

The V gene is TRBV6-1, the J gene TRBJ2-5, with D maybe TRBD1 (6 bases). Trimming shortened V by 4 bases and J by 5 bases, and 20 bases separated the two germline ends. The CDR3 length is 16 residues. Germline-derived CDR1 and CDR2 are MNHNS and SASEGT. CDR3 protein: CASSAQGKAPGETQYF. The CDR3 coding sequence is TGTGCCAGCAGTGCGCAGGGGAAGGCACCAGGGGAGACCCAGTACTTC.

This clone has more than one count but fewer than ten. The rearrangement uses TRBV6-1 and TRBJ2-4; 8 positions match TRBD2. V was pared by 7 bases and J by 3 bases, with 8 bases of the junction left unmatched. Germline CDR1 MNHNS, CDR2 SASEGT. The CDR3 has 15 amino acids. The CDR3 coding sequence is TGTGCCAGCACCCCCGGGGGGGTTGGCAAAAACATTCAGTACTTC. Residues: CASTPGGVGKNIQYF.

The genes are TRBV6-5 and TRBJ2-3, with D unclear. The CDR3 consists of 14 residues. Trimming left V 0 bases short and J 0 bases short, with 4 bases between. The germline gives CDR1 MNHEY, CDR2 SVGAGI. Here the CDR3 DNA reads TGTGCCAGCAGTTACTCGTCGAGCACAGATACGCAGTATTTT. It translates to CASSYSSSTDTQYF.

The chain links TRBV10-2 to TRBJ2-7; 14 positions agree with TRBD2. V lost 2 bases and J lost 6; bases outside the gene matches: 3. The CDR3 runs to 15 residues. Germline assignment: CDR1 WSHSY and CDR2 SAAADI. CDR3 residues: CASSEPGTSGSEQYV. In DNA, the CDR3 is TGCGCCAGCAGTGAGCCCGGGACTAGCGGGAGCGAGCAGTACGTC.

The rearrangement joins TRBV27 to TRBJ2-3, with TRBD2 identical over 9 bases. J was trimmed by 4 bases and V by 5 bases; bases with no gene match: 7. The CDR3 runs 15 residues. Per the germline V gene, CDR1 is MNHEY and CDR2 is SMNVEV (reference sequence). For the CDR3, the DNA is TGTGCCAGCAGTCCCATCCTAGCGGGACCAGATACGCAGTATTTT. The encoded protein is CASSPILAGPDTQYF.